Below are 21 T cell receptor beta chains sequenced from a single sample in a study of T cells in Graves' hyperthyroidism and ophthalmopathy. TCR beta CDR3 regions were amplified from RNA. First-round RT-PCR targeting the TCR CDR3 was performed with the HTBI primer set. TCRdb redid the calling of the multiplex PCR reads with MiXCR, one entry per CDR3 protein. The table has hundreds of thousands of distinct CDR3 sequences, 30% to 40% seen once. Material for sequencing was blood. These receptors were taken from a woman aged 40 to 50 with Graves' hyperthyroidism.

Concerning this clonotype: A much larger clone is a single base away; this may be a read error. The rearrangement joins TRBV12-3 or TRBV12-4 to TRBJ1-5, with D possibly TRBD1 on 6 matching bases. Trimming cost V 7 bases and J 8 bases, with 15 bases left between them. There are 13 residues in the CDR3. This CDR3 reads CASIRGGEEPQHF. The CDR3 bases are TGTGCCAGCATTAGAGGGGGAGAAGAGCCCCAGCATTTT.

The chain employs TRBV10-3 and TRBJ2-5; TRBD1 aligns across 8 bases. Germline CDR1 ENHRY, CDR2 SYGVKD. The CDR3 consists of 14 residues. Trimming cost V 11 bases and J 3 bases; bases outside gene matches: 11. CDR3 nucleotides: TGTGCCGTCGGGGACAGGAGCCTCGAAGAGACCCAGTACTTC. The encoded protein is CAVGDRSLEETQYF.

V is TRBV7-8 and J is TRBJ2-7; D perhaps matches TRBD2 (6 bases). Trimming cost V 1 base and J 3 bases, with 13 bases left between them. Germline V gene sequence: CDR1 SGHVS, CDR2 FQNEAQ. The CDR3 spans 15 residues. The CDR3 coding sequence is TGTGCCAGCAGCTTAGATGGAGGGGTGAACTACGAGCAGTACTTC. As protein: CASSLDGGVNYEQYF.

The rearrangement joins TRBV7-3 to TRBJ2-5; 8 positions match TRBD2. The tail of the sequence fits TRBJ2-1 better, so the J call may be wrong. Germline loops: CDR1 SGHTA, CDR2 FQGTGA. The CDR3 consists of 15 residues. The CDR3 here is CASRLGAGVEGEQFF. As DNA, the CDR3 is TGTGCCAGCAGGCTCGGAGCGGGAGTAGAGGGAGAGCAGTTCTTC.

In its sample, this clonotype was seen many times. This chain connects TRBV10-3 to TRBJ1-1; D gene unclear. In germline, CDR1 is ENHRY, CDR2 SYGVKD. V was shortened by 4 bases and J by 3 bases, with 9 bases between the two germline ends. The CDR3 has 13 residues. CDR3 amino acids: CAISALGDTEAFF. The CDR3 region has the DNA TGTGCCATCAGTGCTCTCGGGGACACTGAAGCTTTCTTT.

This clonotype has a handful of counts. This chain connects TRBV7-8 to TRBJ1-2, with 8 bases identical to TRBD1. This CDR3 region has 15 residues. Per germline, CDR1 SGHVS and CDR2 FQNEAQ. V gave up 5 bases and J gave up 2 bases; unmatched junction bases: 7. The CDR3 DNA follows: TGTGCCAGCAGCCCGCGGACAGGGCCCAACTATGGCTACACCTTC. Translation gives CASSPRTGPNYGYTF.

In its sample, this clonotype was seen many times. The chain joins TRBV10-3 to TRBJ1-1, with D tentatively TRBD1 (5 bases). The V and J ends lost 6 bases and 0 bases respectively, with 11 bases between them. Germline lookup yields CDR1 ENHRY and CDR2 SYGVKD. The CDR3 loop spans 14 amino acids. DNA of the CDR3: TGTGCCATCAGGGAACAGGAGATGAACACTGAAGCTTTCTTT. Its protein is CAIREQEMNTEAFF.

This clonotype came up a few times. The CDR3 spells CATSEPTGTTQHF. The CDR3 nucleotides read TGTGCCACCAGTGAACCCACAGGGACGACCCAGCATTTT. The chain links TRBV24-1 to TRBJ1-5, with D possibly being TRBD1 (6 bases). CDR3 length equals 13 residues. Germline CDR1 and CDR2: KGHDR and SFDVKD. With 4 bases removed from V and 11 bases from J, the gap between germline ends came to 14 bases.

Turning to this clonotype: A much more abundant neighbour one base away suggests this may be a read error. V gene TRBV19 combines with J gene TRBJ1-2; the D gene is possibly TRBD1 (5 bases). Germline CDR1 reads LNHDA; CDR2 reads SQIVND (reference sequence). The length of the CDR3 is 16 residues. This CDR3 is CACSIFVGRGEGGYTF. CDR3 sequence (DNA): TGTGCCTGTAGTATCTTTGTCGGACGGGGGGAGGGTGGCTACACCTTC. The whole variable domain, remainder taken from reference TRBV19 and TRBJ1-2, is DGGITQSPKYLFRKEGQNVTLSCEQNLNHDAMYWYRQDPGQGLRLIYYSQIVNDFQKGDIAEGYSVSREKKESFPLTVTSAQKNPTAFYLCACSIFVGRGEGGYTFGSGTRLTVV.

This clonotype occurred once. The V and J genes are TRBV6-5 and TRBJ2-7; 7 bases map to TRBD2. The ends lost 6 bases at V and 3 bases at J; junction bases unmatched: 11. CDR3 length: 15 amino acids. Germline CDR1 and CDR2: MNHEY and SVGAGI. Written as DNA, the CDR3 is TGTGCCAGCAGGCCAGGGAGGGCCACGGGCTACGAGCAGTACTTC. It codes for CASRPGRATGYEQYF.

This chain uses TRBV25-1 with TRBJ1-6; 8 positions match TRBD1. Germline lookup yields CDR1 MGHDK and CDR2 SYGVNS. With V trimmed by 6 bases and J by 14 bases, 12 bases remained unmatched. The CDR3 sequence is 14 residues long. The CDR3, as DNA: TGTGCCAGCAGCTTAGGGGGCGGGACAGGAGCCCTCCACTTT. Translating it yields CASSLGGGTGALHF.

The chain recombines TRBV9 with TRBJ2-2; 7 positions match TRBD2. CDR3 size: 16 residues. V was pared by 2 bases and J by 4 bases, with 8 bases of the junction left unmatched. CDR1 is SGDLS, CDR2 YYNGEE, per germline. The CDR3 DNA follows: TGTGCCAGCAGCGTGGTGGGGACTACGTTCACCGGGGAGCTGTTTTTT. This codes for CASSVVGTTFTGELFF.

This clonotype was observed at least ten times. The V call is TRBV19, the J call TRBJ1-1; D remains ambiguous. Trimming shortened V by 10 bases and J by 4 bases, and 7 bases separated the two germline ends. The CDR3 has 10 residues. CDR1 and CDR2 (germline): LNHDA, SQIVND (reference sequence). The CDR3 reads CATLSTEAFF. CDR3 bases: TGTGCCACCCTAAGCACTGAAGCTTTCTTT.

This clonotype occurred many times. V and J are TRBV9 and TRBJ2-5; TRBD2 aligns across 7 bases. In germline, CDR1 is SGDLS, CDR2 YYNGEE. V was clipped by 0 bases and J by 4 bases; unmatched bases: 9. The CDR3 covers 16 residues. The CDR3 DNA follows: TGTGCCAGCAGCGTAGGATGGAGCGGGGCTCGAGAGACCCAGTACTTC. Its protein product is CASSVGWSGARETQYF. The full variable domain, completed using reference TRBV9 and TRBJ2-5, is DSGVTQTPKHLITATGQRVTLRCSPRSGDLSVYWYQQSLDQGLQFLIQYYNGEERAKGNILERFSAQQFPDLHSELNLSSLELGDSALYFCASSVGWSGARETQYFGPGTRLLVL.

Points on this clonotype: A much larger clone lies one base from this, so it may be a read error. The rearrangement joins TRBV10-3 to TRBJ1-2; TRBD1 agrees at 7 bases. Germline lookup yields CDR1 ENHRY and CDR2 SYGVKD. The CDR3 length is 13 residues. V was pared by 8 bases and J by 6 bases, with 9 bases of the junction left unmatched. The CDR3 DNA reads TGTGCCATCGGTCAGGAGGGGGCAGATGGCTACACCTTC. This gives the protein CAIGQEGADGYTF.

At least ten counts were recorded for this clonotype. The V gene is TRBV7-2, the J gene TRBJ1-3; D remains ambiguous. Germline assignment: CDR1 SGHTA and CDR2 FQGNSA. V was shortened by 5 bases and J by 4 bases, with 6 bases between the two germline ends. The CDR3 has 12 residues. This CDR3 reads CASSLQGNTIYF. The CDR3 DNA reads as TGTGCCAGCAGCCTACAAGGAAACACCATATATTTT.

V gene TRBV6-5 combines with J gene TRBJ1-6; tentatively, D is TRBD1 (5 bases). From germline, CDR1 is MNHEY and CDR2 SVGAGI. V lost 6 bases and J 9 bases, leaving 15 bases between the germline ends. The CDR3 extends over 14 amino acids. The CDR3 is CASRKPGSASPLHF. The CDR3 coding sequence is TGTGCCAGCAGGAAGCCAGGGTCGGCTTCACCCCTCCACTTT.

This sequence joins TRBV10-3 and TRBJ1-1, with 8 bases that match TRBD1. The CDR3 consists of 13 residues. V was clipped by 4 bases and J by 7 bases; unmatched bases: 5. Germline assignment: CDR1 ENHRY and CDR2 SYGVKD. The chain's CDR3 is CAISATGASEAFF. CDR3 nucleotides: TGTGCCATCAGTGCGACAGGGGCTAGTGAAGCTTTCTTT.

This clonotype was observed many times. The V gene is TRBV29-1, the J gene TRBJ2-7; D is unresolved. Germline-derived CDR1 and CDR2 are SQVTM and ANQGSEA. Trimming took 6 bases from V and 6 from J, leaving 21 bases between them. The length of the CDR3 is 14 residues. The CDR3 protein is CSVPGAWGTGEQYF. The CDR3 region has the DNA TGCAGCGTCCCCGGCGCGTGGGGTACTGGCGAGCAGTACTTC.

This clonotype has just a few counts. The gene calls are TRBV6-5 and TRBJ1-3; TRBD1 agrees at 7 bases. Germline V lookup: CDR1 MNHEY, CDR2 SVGAGI. The CDR3 consists of 19 residues. With V trimmed by 5 bases and J by 2 bases, 18 bases remained unmatched. This CDR3 reads CASSSRTPNRGIAGNTIYF. Here the CDR3 DNA reads TGTGCCAGCAGTAGCCGGACACCAAACAGGGGTATAGCTGGAAACACCATATATTTT.

Comments on this clonotype: The junction departs from the called germline gene at one end, perhaps through a read error. V and J are TRBV7-9 and TRBJ1-6; the D gene is possibly TRBD1 (6 bases). The germline CDR1 and CDR2 sequences are SEHNR and FQNEAQ (reference sequence). The CDR3 spans 15 residues. CDR3 nucleotides: TGTGCCGGCAGCTCACCCAGGGGTATCGATTCACCCCTCCACTTT. This encodes CAGSSPRGIDSPLHF.